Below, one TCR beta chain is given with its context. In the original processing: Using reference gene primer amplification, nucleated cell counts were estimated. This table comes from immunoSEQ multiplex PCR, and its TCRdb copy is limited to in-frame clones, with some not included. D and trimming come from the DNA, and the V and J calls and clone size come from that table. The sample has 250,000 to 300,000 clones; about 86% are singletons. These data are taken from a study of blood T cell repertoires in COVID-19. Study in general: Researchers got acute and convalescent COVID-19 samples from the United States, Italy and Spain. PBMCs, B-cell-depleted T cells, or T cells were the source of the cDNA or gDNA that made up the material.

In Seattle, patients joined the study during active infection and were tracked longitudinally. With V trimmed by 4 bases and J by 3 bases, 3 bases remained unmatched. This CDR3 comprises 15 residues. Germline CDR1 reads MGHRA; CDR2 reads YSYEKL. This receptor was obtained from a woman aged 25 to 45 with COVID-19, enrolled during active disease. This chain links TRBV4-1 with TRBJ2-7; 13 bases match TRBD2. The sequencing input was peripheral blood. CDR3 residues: CASSLGTSGDYEQYF. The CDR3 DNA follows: TGCGCCAGCAGCCTCGGGACTAGCGGGGACTACGAGCAGTACTTC.